This TCR beta chain was recorded in a study of T cell clonotyping in hematopoietic cell transplantation. The table came from immunoSEQ multiplex PCR; TCRdb's copy has only in-frame clones and leaves some out. The table lists roughly 8,000 clones, 81% of them singletons. Unmatched junction bases numbered 13, after V lost 6 bases and J lost 6 bases. Germline V gene lookup returns CDR1 SQVTM and CDR2 ANQGSEA. CDR3 length equals 15 residues. The J gene is TRBJ1-2, the V gene TRBV29-1, with 10 bases fitting TRBD1. The source is a female patient aged 50-59 years who had an allogeneic stem cell transplant from an unrelated donor, so the T cells may come from the graft donor. Some clones in this sample may be carry-over from other donors' samples. The sample was peripheral blood mononuclear cells, taken 180 days after allogeneic stem cell transplant. The CDR3: CSVEDRDRGQDGYTF. In nucleotides, the CDR3 is TGCAGCGTCGAGGACCGGGACAGGGGCCAGGATGGCTACACCTTC.